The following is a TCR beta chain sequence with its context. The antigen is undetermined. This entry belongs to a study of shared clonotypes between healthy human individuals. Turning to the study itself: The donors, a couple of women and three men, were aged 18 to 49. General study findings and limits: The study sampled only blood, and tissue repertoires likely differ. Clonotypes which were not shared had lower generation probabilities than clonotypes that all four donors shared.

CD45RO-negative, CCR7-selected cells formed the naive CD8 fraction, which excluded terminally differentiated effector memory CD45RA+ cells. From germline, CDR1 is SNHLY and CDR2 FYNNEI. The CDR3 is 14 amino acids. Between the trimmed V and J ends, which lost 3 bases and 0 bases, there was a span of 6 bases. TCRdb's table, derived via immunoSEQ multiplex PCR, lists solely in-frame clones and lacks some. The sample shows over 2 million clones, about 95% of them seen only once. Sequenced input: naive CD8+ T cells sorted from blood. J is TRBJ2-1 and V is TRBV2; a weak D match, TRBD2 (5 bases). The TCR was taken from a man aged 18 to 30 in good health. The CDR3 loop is CASSETTSYNEQFF. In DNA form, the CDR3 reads TGTGCCAGCAGTGAGACTACCTCCTACAATGAGCAGTTCTTC.